This T cell receptor (beta chain) was obtained from a study of identical twins. CDR3 length equals 16 residues. Germline values: CDR1 LGHNT, CDR2 FRNRAP. Remarks on this clonotype: A single base separates this from a much larger clone, so it may be a read error.

A universal primer binding site was introduced by template switching. The final cDNA contained unique molecular identifiers. TCRdb analysed the 5' RACE reads with MiXCR anew, one entry per CDR3 protein. The sample holds around 340,000 distinct CDR3 sequences; roughly 9% are singletons and the top ten take approximately 8.9%. The sequence came from a woman aged 45 to 65 in good health. The sequenced sample was naive T cells sorted from blood. This chain links TRBV12-5 with TRBJ1-1; D gene uncertain. The chain's CDR3 is CTSATRAVETNTEAFF. DNA of the CDR3: TGTACTAGTGCCACCCGGGCGGTAGAGACGAACACTGAAGCTTTCTTT.